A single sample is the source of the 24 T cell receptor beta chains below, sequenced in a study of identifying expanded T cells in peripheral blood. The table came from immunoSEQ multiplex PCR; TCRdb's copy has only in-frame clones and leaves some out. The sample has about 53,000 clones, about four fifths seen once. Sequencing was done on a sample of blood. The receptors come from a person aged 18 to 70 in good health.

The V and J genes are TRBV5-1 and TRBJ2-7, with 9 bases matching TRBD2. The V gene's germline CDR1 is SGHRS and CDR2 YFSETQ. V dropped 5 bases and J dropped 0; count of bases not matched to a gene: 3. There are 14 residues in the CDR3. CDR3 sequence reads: CASRREGSSYEQYF. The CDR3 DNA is TGCGCCAGCAGGCGGGAGGGAAGCTCCTACGAGCAGTACTTC.

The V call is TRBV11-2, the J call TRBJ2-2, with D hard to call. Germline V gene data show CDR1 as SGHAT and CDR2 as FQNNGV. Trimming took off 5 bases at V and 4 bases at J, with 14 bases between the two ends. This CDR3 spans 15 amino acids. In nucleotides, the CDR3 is TGTGCCAGCAGCCCGACGAGCGCGGCCACCGGGGAGCTGTTTTTT. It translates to CASSPTSAATGELFF.

This CDR3 reads CASSSSGRLNEQFF. CDR3 sequence (DNA): TGTGCCAGCAGCTCTAGCGGGAGGTTGAATGAGCAGTTCTTC. This sequence joins TRBV6-5 and TRBJ2-1; TRBD2 agrees at 11 bases. The V segment lost 6 bases and the J segment 7 bases; nucleotides outside the gene matches: 5. The CDR3 spans 14 residues. CDR1 MNHEY and CDR2 SVGAGI come from the germline V gene.

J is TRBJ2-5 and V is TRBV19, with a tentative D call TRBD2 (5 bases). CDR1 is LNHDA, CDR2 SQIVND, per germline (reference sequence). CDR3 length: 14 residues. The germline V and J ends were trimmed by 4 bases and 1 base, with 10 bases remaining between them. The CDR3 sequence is CASSTDYLQETQYF. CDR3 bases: TGTGCCAGTAGTACCGACTACCTCCAAGAGACCCAGTACTTC.

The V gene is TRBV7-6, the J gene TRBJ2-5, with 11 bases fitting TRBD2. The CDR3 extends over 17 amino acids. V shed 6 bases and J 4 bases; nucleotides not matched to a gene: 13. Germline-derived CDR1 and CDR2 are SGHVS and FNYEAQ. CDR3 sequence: CASRPVAGGPGGETQYF. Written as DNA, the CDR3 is TGTGCCAGCAGGCCGGTAGCGGGAGGGCCAGGAGGAGAGACCCAGTACTTC.

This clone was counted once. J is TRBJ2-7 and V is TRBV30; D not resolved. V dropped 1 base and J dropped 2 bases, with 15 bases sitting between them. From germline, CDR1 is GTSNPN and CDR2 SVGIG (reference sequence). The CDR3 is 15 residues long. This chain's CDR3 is CAWSGSPDRAYEQYF. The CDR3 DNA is TGTGCCTGGAGTGGTTCTCCCGATCGGGCCTACGAGCAGTACTTC.

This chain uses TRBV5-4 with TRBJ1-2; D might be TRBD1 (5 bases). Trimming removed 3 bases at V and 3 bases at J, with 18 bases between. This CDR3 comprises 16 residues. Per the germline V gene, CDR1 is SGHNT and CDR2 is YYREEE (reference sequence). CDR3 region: CASSWRGGRGDYGYTF. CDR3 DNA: TGTGCCAGCAGCTGGAGGGGCGGGAGGGGTGACTATGGCTACACCTTC.

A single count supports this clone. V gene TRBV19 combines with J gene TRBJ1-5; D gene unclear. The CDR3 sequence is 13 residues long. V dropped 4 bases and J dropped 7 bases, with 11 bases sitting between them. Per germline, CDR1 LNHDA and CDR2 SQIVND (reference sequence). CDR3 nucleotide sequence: TGTGCCAGTAGTACCTACGTCGGGCAGCCCCAGCATTTT. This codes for CASSTYVGQPQHF.

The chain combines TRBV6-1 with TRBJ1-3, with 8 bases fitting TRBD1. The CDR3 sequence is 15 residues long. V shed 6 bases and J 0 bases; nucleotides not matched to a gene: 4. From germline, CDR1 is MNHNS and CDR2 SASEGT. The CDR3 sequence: CASRGQADSGNTIYF. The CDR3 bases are TGTGCCAGCAGGGGACAGGCCGACTCTGGAAACACCATATATTTT.

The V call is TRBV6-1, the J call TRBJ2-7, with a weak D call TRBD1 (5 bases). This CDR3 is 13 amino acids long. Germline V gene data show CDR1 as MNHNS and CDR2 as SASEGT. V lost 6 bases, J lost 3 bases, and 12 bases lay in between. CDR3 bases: TGTGCCAGCAGCCCCAGGGCGAGCTACGAGCAGTACTTC. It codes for CASSPRASYEQYF.

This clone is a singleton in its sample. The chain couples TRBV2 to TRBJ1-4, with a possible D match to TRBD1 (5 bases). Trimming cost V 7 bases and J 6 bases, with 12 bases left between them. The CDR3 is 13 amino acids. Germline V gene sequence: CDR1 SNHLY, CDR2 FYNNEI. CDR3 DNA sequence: TGTGCCAGCACGAGGGGTAGGGATGAAAAACTGTTTTTT. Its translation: CASTRGRDEKLFF. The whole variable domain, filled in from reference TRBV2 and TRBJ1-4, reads EPEVTQTPSHQVTQMGQEVILRCVPISNHLYFYWYRQILGQKVEFLVSFYNNEISEKSEIFDDQFSVERPDGSNFTLKIRSTKLEDSAMYFCASTRGRDEKLFFGSGTQLSVL.

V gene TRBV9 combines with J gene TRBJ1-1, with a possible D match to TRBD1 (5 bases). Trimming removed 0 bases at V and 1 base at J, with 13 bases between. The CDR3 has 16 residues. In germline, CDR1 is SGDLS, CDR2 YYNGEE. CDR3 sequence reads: CASSVDRGTGNTEAFF. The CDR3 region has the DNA TGTGCCAGCAGCGTAGACCGGGGGACGGGGAACACTGAAGCTTTCTTT.

CDR3 region: CAWSARTGGLYGYTF. CDR3 DNA sequence: TGTGCCTGGAGTGCAAGGACAGGGGGCCTCTATGGCTACACCTTC. V gene TRBV30 combines with J gene TRBJ1-2; 11 bases match TRBD1. The CDR3 consists of 15 residues. Germline CDR1 is GTSNPN and CDR2 is SVGIG (reference sequence). With V trimmed by 1 base and J by 4 bases, 5 bases remained unmatched.

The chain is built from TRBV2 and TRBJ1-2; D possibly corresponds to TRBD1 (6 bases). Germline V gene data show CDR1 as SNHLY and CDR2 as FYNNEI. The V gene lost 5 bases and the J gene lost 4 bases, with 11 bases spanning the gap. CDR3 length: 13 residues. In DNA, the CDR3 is TGTGCCAGCAGTATGGGACAAGGCTATGGCTACACCTTC. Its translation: CASSMGQGYGYTF.

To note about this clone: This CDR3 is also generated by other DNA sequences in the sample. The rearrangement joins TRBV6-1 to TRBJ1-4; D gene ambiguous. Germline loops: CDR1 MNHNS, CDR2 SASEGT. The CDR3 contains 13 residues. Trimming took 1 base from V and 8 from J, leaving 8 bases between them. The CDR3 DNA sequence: TGTGCCAGCAGTGAAGTCCTTAGGGAAAAACTGTTTTTT. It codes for CASSEVLREKLFF.

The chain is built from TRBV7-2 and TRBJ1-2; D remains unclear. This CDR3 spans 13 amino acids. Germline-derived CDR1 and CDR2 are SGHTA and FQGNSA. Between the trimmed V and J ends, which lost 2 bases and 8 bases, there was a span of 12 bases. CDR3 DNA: TGTGCCAGCAGCTTATTTGTCCGGGAAGGCTACACCTTC. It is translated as CASSLFVREGYTF.

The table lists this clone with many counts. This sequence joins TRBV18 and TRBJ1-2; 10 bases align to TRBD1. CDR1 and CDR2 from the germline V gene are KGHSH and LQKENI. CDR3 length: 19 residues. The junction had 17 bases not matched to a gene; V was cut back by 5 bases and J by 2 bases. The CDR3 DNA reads TGTGCCAGCTCATACTTCTCCGGGACAGGGGCCCGTACCAACTATGGCTACACCTTC. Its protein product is CASSYFSGTGARTNYGYTF.

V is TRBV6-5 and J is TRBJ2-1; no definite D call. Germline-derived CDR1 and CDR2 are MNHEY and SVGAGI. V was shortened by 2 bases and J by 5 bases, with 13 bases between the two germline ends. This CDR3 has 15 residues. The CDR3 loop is CASSYTGVINNEQFF. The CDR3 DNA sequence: TGTGCCAGCAGTTACACCGGAGTTATAAACAATGAGCAGTTCTTC.

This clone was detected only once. This CDR3 is CASSLSDRNTEAFF. DNA of the CDR3: TGTGCCAGCAGCTTATCGGACAGAAACACTGAAGCTTTCTTT. The V call is TRBV7-9, the J call TRBJ1-1; weak D call: TRBD1 (6 bases). Trimming pared 2 bases from V and 2 bases from J, leaving 9 bases between. The germline gives CDR1 SEHNR, CDR2 FQNEAQ (reference sequence). The CDR3 totals 14 residues.

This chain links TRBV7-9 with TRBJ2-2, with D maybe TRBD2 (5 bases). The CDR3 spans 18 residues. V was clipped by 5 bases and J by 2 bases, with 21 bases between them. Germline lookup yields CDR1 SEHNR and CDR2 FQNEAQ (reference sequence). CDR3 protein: CASSPKLGGRDNTGELFF. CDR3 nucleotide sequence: TGTGCCAGCAGCCCAAAATTGGGTGGGAGAGATAACACCGGGGAGCTGTTTTTT.

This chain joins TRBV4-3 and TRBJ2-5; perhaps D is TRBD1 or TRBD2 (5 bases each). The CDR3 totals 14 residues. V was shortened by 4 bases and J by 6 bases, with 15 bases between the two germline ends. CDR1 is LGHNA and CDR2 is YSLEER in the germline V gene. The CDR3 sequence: CASSRSGRRQTQYF. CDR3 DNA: TGCGCCAGCAGCCGATCGGGACGCCGGCAGACCCAGTACTTC.

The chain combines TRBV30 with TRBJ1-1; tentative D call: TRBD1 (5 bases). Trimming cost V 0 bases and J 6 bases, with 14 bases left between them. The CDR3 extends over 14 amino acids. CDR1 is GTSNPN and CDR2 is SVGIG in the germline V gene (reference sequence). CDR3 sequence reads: CAWSVGAGMAEAFF. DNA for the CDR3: TGTGCCTGGAGTGTAGGGGCAGGGATGGCTGAAGCTTTCTTT. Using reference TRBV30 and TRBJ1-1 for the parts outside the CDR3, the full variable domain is SQTIHQWPATLVQPVGSPLSLECTVEGTSNPNLYWYRQAAGRGLQLLFYSVGIGQISSEVPQNLSASRPQDRQFILSSKKLLLSDSGFYLCAWSVGAGMAEAFFGQGTRLTVV.

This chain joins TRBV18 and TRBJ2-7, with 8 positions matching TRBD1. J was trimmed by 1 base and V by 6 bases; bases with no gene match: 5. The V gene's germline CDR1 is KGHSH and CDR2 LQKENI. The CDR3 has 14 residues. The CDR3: CASSLDRGSYEQYV. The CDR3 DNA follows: TGTGCCAGCTCCTTAGACAGGGGTTCCTACGAGCAGTACGTC.

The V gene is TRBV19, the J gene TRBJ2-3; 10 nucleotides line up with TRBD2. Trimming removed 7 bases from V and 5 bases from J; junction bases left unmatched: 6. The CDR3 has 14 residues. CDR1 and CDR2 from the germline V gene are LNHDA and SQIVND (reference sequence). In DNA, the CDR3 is TGTGCCAGTAACAAGCGGGAGGGGGTAGATACGCAGTATTTT. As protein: CASNKREGVDTQYF.